This T cell receptor (beta chain) was identified in a study of human T cells and chemical hapten exposure. Via MiXCR, TCRdb re-called the RACE reads, giving one row per CDR3 protein. The sample lists about 120,000 distinct CDR3 sequences; about 11% were seen once. Indicated time point: patch test 3, about 24 weeks after DPC sensitization. Treatment defined: therapeutic diphenylcyclopropenone sensitization with weekly scalp DPC. A few counts support this clonotype. This CDR3 spans 15 amino acids. Germline values: CDR1 SEHNR, CDR2 FQNEAQ (reference sequence). Germline trimming cut 7 bases from V and 0 bases from J; bases unmatched to any gene: 4.

The sequence came from a woman in her 50s with alopecia areata. Some clones in this sample may be carry-over from other donors' samples. Sequences were derived from whole blood, sampled in connection with sensitization to the hapten diphenylcyclopropenone (DPC). The chain links TRBV7-9 to TRBJ2-1, with 9 bases identical to TRBD2. The CDR3 here is CASTTSGPSYNEQFF. CDR3 in DNA: TGTGCCAGCACCACTAGCGGGCCCTCCTACAATGAGCAGTTCTTC.